The 32 T cell receptor beta chains presented below share a single source sample, sequenced in a study of cytomegalovirus exposure and HLA in healthy donors. The PCR employed 60 Vbeta primers together with 13 Jbeta primers. TCRdb's table, derived via immunoSEQ multiplex PCR, lists solely in-frame clones and lacks some. The table records 150,000 to 200,000 clones, 70% to 90% of them present only once. The sequencing sample was made of PBMCs. The receptors were sampled from a woman aged 18-29 years in good health and CMV-seronegative.

The chain has TRBV6-1 and TRBJ2-7; 9 positions agree with TRBD1. The V and J ends lost 1 base and 1 base, in that order; junction bases with no gene match: 2. The germline CDR1 and CDR2 sequences are MNHNS and SASEGT. The CDR3 extends over 15 amino acids. CDR3 protein: CASSEGGTGSYEQYF. The CDR3 coding sequence is TGTGCCAGCAGTGAAGGGGGGACAGGGTCCTACGAGCAGTACTTC.

The table lists this clone with a count of one. V and J are TRBV5-1 and TRBJ2-3; TRBD1 might be the D (5 bases). CDR3 length equals 14 residues. Between the trimmed V and J ends, which lost 3 bases and 2 bases, there was a span of 10 bases. Germline CDR1 and CDR2: SGHRS and YFSETQ. Written as DNA, the CDR3 is TGCGCCAGCAGCTCCCAGGGTTTCACAGATACGCAGTATTTT. Translation gives CASSSQGFTDTQYF.

The J gene is TRBJ2-7, the V gene TRBV6-5; 8 positions match TRBD2. In germline, CDR1 is MNHEY, CDR2 SVGAGI. The CDR3 has 12 residues. The V segment lost 7 bases and the J segment 5 bases; nucleotides outside the gene matches: 4. The CDR3 loop reads CASMGLVDEQYF. The CDR3 DNA follows: TGTGCCAGCATGGGACTAGTCGACGAGCAGTACTTC.

The chain joins TRBV6-5 to TRBJ1-5; 7 nucleotides line up with TRBD1. This CDR3 has 13 residues. CDR1 is MNHEY and CDR2 is SVGAGI in the germline V gene. J lost 5 bases, V lost 6 bases, and 4 bases had no gene match. The CDR3 loop is CASSRTGDQPQHF. The CDR3 DNA is TGTGCCAGCAGCCGGACAGGAGATCAGCCCCAGCATTTT.

The J gene is TRBJ1-2, the V gene TRBV28; D gene ambiguous. The CDR3 extends over 13 amino acids. Germline CDR1 MDHEN, CDR2 SYDVKM. Deletions cut 5 bases from V and 2 bases from J, with 9 bases between. For the CDR3, the DNA is TGTGCCAGCAGTGAGGGAGGCAACTATGGCTACACCTTC. It is translated as CASSEGGNYGYTF.

In its sample, this clone was seen once. J is TRBJ2-5 and V is TRBV2; possibly TRBD2 for D (5 bases). Trimming stripped 5 bases from V and 4 bases from J, with 14 bases between. This CDR3 is 14 amino acids long. Per germline, CDR1 SNHLY and CDR2 FYNNEI. CDR3 sequence (DNA): TGTGCCAGCAGTCGGGCCCCCGGAGGAGAGACCCAGTACTTC. Translated, it gives CASSRAPGGETQYF. Based on the CDR3 plus reference TRBV2 and TRBJ2-5, the full variable domain is EPEVTQTPSHQVTQMGQEVILRCVPISNHLYFYWYRQILGQKVEFLVSFYNNEISEKSEIFDDQFSVERPDGSNFTLKIRSTKLEDSAMYFCASSRAPGGETQYFGPGTRLLVL.

This clone was counted a few times. The rearrangement links TRBV4-1 to TRBJ1-4; 9 nucleotides align to TRBD1. The CDR3 consists of 15 residues. Germline V lookup: CDR1 MGHRA, CDR2 YSYEKL. V shed 4 bases and J 8 bases; nucleotides not matched to a gene: 8. Written as DNA, the CDR3 is TGCGCCAGCAGCCCGGGGACAGGGATAGTGGAAAAACTGTTTTTT. This sequence encodes CASSPGTGIVEKLFF.

The chain combines TRBV10-3 with TRBJ2-1; TRBD2 agrees at 10 bases. V was clipped by 4 bases and J by 6 bases; unmatched bases: 12. This CDR3 is 17 amino acids long. The germline V gene encodes CDR1 ENHRY and CDR2 SYGVKD. CDR3 nucleotides: TGTGCCATCAGTGCTAGCGGGGGCGTTCAAAACGGCAATGAGCAGTTCTTC. Its translation is CAISASGGVQNGNEQFF.

J is TRBJ2-5 and V is TRBV28; 7 nucleotides line up with TRBD2. This CDR3 contains 14 residues. Germline-derived CDR1 and CDR2 are MDHEN and SYDVKM. V lost 2 bases and J lost 5; bases outside the gene matches: 5. In nucleotides, the CDR3 is TGTGCCAGCAGTTTAGCGGGAGCGAGGGAGACCCAGTACTTC. As protein: CASSLAGARETQYF.

The count of this clone is one. The chain recombines TRBV5-8 with TRBJ2-1; D is perhaps TRBD1 (6 bases). Trimming removed 4 bases from V and 10 bases from J, with 21 bases in between. The germline V gene has CDR1 SGHTS and CDR2 YDEGEE. The CDR3 covers 15 residues. The CDR3 loop reads CASSTGVFRGSEQFF. The CDR3 coding sequence is TGTGCCAGCAGCACTGGCGTCTTCAGGGGTTCGGAGCAGTTCTTC. Based on the CDR3 plus reference TRBV5-8 and TRBJ2-1, the full variable domain is EAGVTQSPTHLIKTRGQQATLRCSPISGHTSVYWYQQALGLGLQFLLWYDEGEERNRGNFPPRFSGRQFPNYSSELNVNALELEDSALYLCASSTGVFRGSEQFFGPGTRLTVL.

V usage is TRBV6-6 and J usage is TRBJ1-6; D not resolved. Looked up from germline, CDR1 is MNHNY and CDR2 is SVGAGI (reference sequence). The CDR3 covers 14 residues. The ends were cut back, 5 bases at V and 10 bases at J, with 15 bases in the middle. CDR3: CASSGGSDGSPLHF. For the CDR3, the DNA is TGTGCCAGCAGTGGCGGGTCCGACGGCTCACCCCTCCACTTT.

The rearrangement links TRBV18 to TRBJ2-7; D not certain. The germline gives CDR1 KGHSH, CDR2 LQKENI. CDR3 length: 14 amino acids. V lost 3 bases to trimming and J lost 6 bases, with 15 bases between them. The CDR3 nucleotides are TGTGCCAGCTCACCTGGAGACCCAACTCGCGAGCAGTACTTC. Translation: CASSPGDPTREQYF. The whole variable domain, remainder taken from reference TRBV18 and TRBJ2-7, is NAGVMQNPRHLVRRRGQEARLRCSPMKGHSHVYWYRQLPEEGLKFMVYLQKENIIDESGMPKERFSAEFPKEGPSILRIQQVVRGDSAAYFCASSPGDPTREQYFGPGTRLTVT.

V usage is TRBV18 and J usage is TRBJ2-1; D gene ambiguous. In germline, CDR1 is KGHSH, CDR2 LQKENI. V dropped 5 bases and J dropped 8 bases, with 25 bases sitting between them. The CDR3 has 17 amino acids. The DNA of the CDR3 is TGTGCCAGCTCATTTTCAAGCCCCCTAGGCATGGTCGATGAGCAGTTCTTC. Its protein product is CASSFSSPLGMVDEQFF.

The V gene is TRBV9, the J gene TRBJ2-1; D perhaps matches TRBD2 (5 bases). CDR1 SGDLS and CDR2 YYNGEE come from the germline V gene. V gave up 0 bases and J gave up 2 bases, with 9 bases separating them. CDR3 length: 15 residues. The CDR3 DNA is TGTGCCAGCAGCGTAGCTGGAGGTCCCTACAATGAGCAGTTCTTC. Translating it yields CASSVAGGPYNEQFF.

V gene TRBV19 combines with J gene TRBJ2-3; 11 bases are shared with TRBD2. Unmatched junction bases numbered 13, after V lost 8 bases and J lost 3 bases. Per the germline V gene, CDR1 is LNHDA and CDR2 is SQIVND (reference sequence). This CDR3 is built from 17 residues. CDR3 sequence reads: CASAQGLAGGPTDTQYF. Written as DNA, the CDR3 is TGTGCCAGTGCTCAGGGCTTAGCGGGGGGGCCGACAGATACGCAGTATTTT.

The chain combines TRBV11-2 with TRBJ2-7; the D gene is possibly TRBD2 (5 bases). The CDR3 covers 12 residues. Trimming removed 5 bases from V and 6 bases from J, with 11 bases in between. The germline CDR1 and CDR2 sequences are SGHAT and FQNNGV. The CDR3 nucleotides are TGTGCCAGCAGCACTACTAGAACCGAGCAGTACTTC. Protein: CASSTTRTEQYF.

The rearrangement links TRBV6-1 to TRBJ2-3; TRBD1 might be the D (5 bases). V was clipped by 6 bases and J by 1 base, with 14 bases between them. The length of the CDR3 is 15 residues. Germline V lookup: CDR1 MNHNS, CDR2 SASEGT. The CDR3 here is CASSPTPTGTDTQYF. CDR3 nucleotide sequence: TGTGCCAGCAGCCCAACACCGACAGGCACAGATACGCAGTATTTT.

The J gene is TRBJ2-1, the V gene TRBV7-2; D call uncertain. CDR3 size: 11 residues. V lost 5 bases to trimming and J lost 4 bases, with 3 bases between them. In germline, CDR1 is SGHTA, CDR2 FQGNSA. The CDR3 spells CASSPYNEQFF. CDR3 coding DNA: TGTGCCAGCAGCCCGTACAATGAGCAGTTCTTC.

This chain joins TRBV6-1 and TRBJ1-2; D is perhaps TRBD1 (5 bases). V was shortened by 7 bases and J by 5 bases, with 17 bases between the two germline ends. Germline CDR1 and CDR2: MNHNS and SASEGT. The CDR3 is made up of 14 amino acids. The CDR3 sequence: CASKGDSFAYGYTF. The CDR3 region has the DNA TGTGCCAGCAAGGGCGACAGCTTCGCTTATGGCTACACCTTC.

The chain combines TRBV7-9 with TRBJ2-3; 7 bases are shared with TRBD1. This CDR3 spans 14 amino acids. Germline trimming cut 1 base from V and 4 bases from J; bases unmatched to any gene: 2. The V gene's germline CDR1 is SEHNR and CDR2 FQNEAQ (reference sequence). The CDR3 sequence: CASSLDRGSDTQYF. CDR3 bases: TGTGCCAGCAGCTTAGACAGGGGATCAGATACGCAGTATTTT.

This chain connects TRBV5-1 to TRBJ2-1; 11 nucleotides match TRBD1. Germline V gene lookup returns CDR1 SGHRS and CDR2 YFSETQ. With 3 bases clipped from V and 5 bases from J, the junction kept 10 bases outside the gene matches. The CDR3 sequence is 17 residues long. The CDR3 spells CASSSPKGQGVDNEQFF. In nucleotides, the CDR3 is TGCGCCAGCAGCTCGCCCAAGGGACAGGGGGTAGACAATGAGCAGTTCTTC.

The sample holds one count of this clone. The rearrangement links TRBV9 to TRBJ2-2; perhaps TRBD2 as D (7 bases). The V end lost 5 bases, the J end lost 6 bases, and 20 bases lay between the germline ends. Germline CDR1 is SGDLS and CDR2 is YYNGEE. The CDR3 totals 16 residues. Here the CDR3 reads CASSPRGGWVAGELFF. In nucleotides, the CDR3 is TGTGCCAGCAGTCCTAGGGGGGGTTGGGTTGCCGGGGAGCTGTTTTTT.

The chain is built from TRBV10-3 and TRBJ1-2; TRBD1 matches 9 bases. The CDR3 is 14 amino acids. The V gene's germline CDR1 is ENHRY and CDR2 SYGVKD. Trimming took 5 bases from V and 2 from J; bases not matched to a gene: 3. CDR3 loop: CAISTGGGNYGYTF. The CDR3 DNA follows: TGTGCCATCAGTACAGGGGGCGGAAACTATGGCTACACCTTC.

V and J are TRBV6-5 and TRBJ1-2, with a possible D match to TRBD1 (5 bases). The V and J ends lost 2 bases and 3 bases respectively, with 10 bases between them. Germline V gives CDR1 MNHEY, CDR2 SVGAGI. The CDR3 sequence is 14 residues long. In DNA form, the CDR3 reads TGTGCCAGCAGTTACCGGCCGGGGGACTATGGCTACACCTTC. Protein sequence: CASSYRPGDYGYTF.

The chain combines TRBV7-9 with TRBJ2-3, with D perhaps TRBD2 (5 bases). Per the germline V gene, CDR1 is SEHNR and CDR2 is FQNEAQ (reference sequence). Trimming removed 5 bases from V and 0 bases from J, with 18 bases in between. There are 17 residues in the CDR3. CDR3 region: CASSPPWTLTSTDTQYF. Here the CDR3 DNA reads TGTGCCAGCAGCCCCCCTTGGACTCTCACTAGCACAGATACGCAGTATTTT. The variable domain in full, completed from reference TRBV7-9 and TRBJ2-3, reads DTGVSQNPRHKITKRGQNVTFRCDPISEHNRLYWYRQTLGQGPEFLTYFQNEAQLEKSRLLSDRFSAERPKGSFSTLEIQRTEQGDSAMYLCASSPPWTLTSTDTQYFGPGTRLTVL.

The V call is TRBV6-5, the J call TRBJ2-3; TRBD2 aligns across 12 bases. V lost 5 bases and J lost 4; bases outside the gene matches: 1. CDR3 length: 14 residues. CDR1 is MNHEY, CDR2 SVGAGI, per germline. CDR3 sequence: CASSRLAGADTQYF. For the CDR3, the DNA is TGTGCCAGCAGTCGACTAGCGGGAGCAGATACGCAGTATTTT.

The sample holds a few counts of this clone. The DNA for the CDR3 is TGCGCCAGCCATAAGGCGGGTGTGCAGTTCTTC. It yields the protein CASHKAGVQFF. The rearrangement joins TRBV4-1 to TRBJ2-1, with D possibly being TRBD2 (5 bases). The CDR3 contains 11 residues. Per germline, CDR1 MGHRA and CDR2 YSYEKL. V was cut by 8 bases and J by 12 bases, with 14 bases left in between.

V is TRBV7-8 and J is TRBJ2-2; 8 positions agree with TRBD2. The CDR3 runs to 15 residues. Germline CDR1 reads SGHVS; CDR2 reads FQNEAQ. Unmatched junction bases numbered 1, after V lost 3 bases and J lost 1 base. In DNA form, the CDR3 reads TGTGCCAGCAGCTTCCGGGGGGGGAACACCGGGGAGCTGTTTTTT. It is translated as CASSFRGGNTGELFF.

This chain uses TRBV5-4 with TRBJ1-2, with a possible D match to TRBD1 (5 bases). The CDR3 has 13 residues. Trimming removed 0 bases from V and 8 bases from J, with 11 bases in between. The germline V gene encodes CDR1 SGHNT and CDR2 YYREEE (reference sequence). The CDR3 DNA reads as TGTGCCAGCAGCTTGGACTCAGGGAAAGGCTACACCTTC. This codes for CASSLDSGKGYTF.

This chain links TRBV10-3 with TRBJ2-1; D not resolved. Trimming took 3 bases from V and 0 from J, leaving 9 bases between them. This CDR3 is built from 15 residues. Germline V CDR1 and CDR2: ENHRY, SYGVKD. CDR3 DNA sequence: TGTGCCATCAGTGATGCGCGGTTCTCCTACAATGAGCAGTTCTTC. Its protein product is CAISDARFSYNEQFF.

The V call is TRBV29-1, the J call TRBJ2-3; tentatively, D is TRBD1 (5 bases). This CDR3 has 14 residues. In germline, CDR1 is SQVTM, CDR2 ANQGSEA. The V and J ends lost 7 bases and 2 bases respectively, with 16 bases between them. CDR3 DNA: TGCAGCGCCCGACAGCAAGGTATCACAGATACGCAGTATTTT. Translation: CSARQQGITDTQYF.

This clone appeared a few times. The chain is built from TRBV5-4 and TRBJ1-1, with 12 bases identical to TRBD1. CDR1 is SGHNT, CDR2 YYREEE, per germline (reference sequence). The CDR3 totals 16 residues. With 2 bases clipped from V and 1 base from J, the junction kept 3 bases outside the gene matches. CDR3 sequence: CASSFGTGGANTEAFF. The CDR3 DNA reads TGTGCCAGCAGCTTTGGGACAGGGGGCGCGAACACTGAAGCTTTCTTT.